This is a list of T cell receptor beta chains from one sample in a study of cytomegalovirus exposure and HLA in healthy donors. Profiling relied on immunoSEQ multiplex PCR, and the TCRdb table lists in-frame clones only, not all of them. Seen in this sample are approximately 30,000 clones; the ten most common clones hold 1.5% to 2%. The specimen was PBMCs. All receptors come from a woman in her forties in good health and CMV-seropositive. The CDR3 runs from the conserved cysteine through the conserved F or W. D genes are given only for firm matches.

V,D,J,CDR3,DNA
TRBV5-1,-,TRBJ1-3,CASSLGQAGNTIYF,TGCGCCAGCAGCTTGGGACAAGCTGGAAACACCATATATTTT
TRBV30,TRBD2,TRBJ2-5,CAWSRLAGRETQYF,TGTGCCTGGAGTCGACTAGCGGGAAGAGAGACCCAGTACTTC
TRBV6-1,TRBD1,TRBJ1-6,CASSEDRGRNSPLHF,TGTGCCAGCAGTGAAGACAGGGGGCGGAATTCACCCCTCCACTTT
TRBV28,TRBD1,TRBJ1-2,CASSLGQGGRHGYTF,TGTGCCAGCAGTTTGGGACAGGGGGGGAGGCATGGCTACACCTTC
TRBV6-7,TRBD1,TRBJ2-1,CASSYSGTGAYNEQFF,TGTGCCAGCAGTTACTCGGGGACAGGGGCCTACAATGAGCAGTTCTTC
TRBV2,TRBD2,TRBJ2-3,CASRKLAGGSSDAQYF,TGTGCCAGCAGAAAACTAGCGGGGGGTTCTTCAGATGCGCAGTATTTT
TRBV6-1,TRBD2,TRBJ2-3,CASSEVAGGTDTQYF,TGTGCCAGCAGTGAAGTAGCGGGGGGCACAGATACGCAGTATTTT
TRBV5-6,-,TRBJ1-1,CASSLVGGGTEAFF,TGTGCCAGCAGCTTGGTTGGGGGCGGCACTGAAGCTTTCTTT
TRBV18,-,TRBJ1-1,CASSPSSGGTEAFF,TGTGCCAGCTCACCGTCTTCAGGAGGAACTGAAGCTTTCTTT
TRBV6-5,TRBD2,TRBJ2-7,CASSPPGGDEQYF,TGTGCCAGCAGTCCCCCCGGGGGGGACGAGCAGTACTTC
TRBV5-3,TRBD2,TRBJ2-1,CARSLNLIMASGKGGEQFF,TGTGCCAGAAGCTTGAATCTGATCATGGCTAGCGGGAAAGGCGGGGAGCAGTTCTTC
TRBV7-8,TRBD2,TRBJ2-7,CASSLGTGGRYEQYF,TGTGCCAGCAGCTTAGGGACGGGAGGGAGGTACGAGCAGTACTTC
TRBV4-2,TRBD2,TRBJ2-1,CASSQEDFGTSGVYNEQFF,TGTGCCAGCAGCCAAGAAGATTTCGGGACTAGCGGCGTGTACAATGAGCAGTTCTTC
TRBV7-8,TRBD2,TRBJ2-1,CASSSGTSGYNEQFF,TGTGCCAGCAGCTCTGGGACTAGCGGGTACAATGAGCAGTTCTTC
TRBV7-9,-,TRBJ1-5,CASSLAGPVGSQPQHF,TGTGCCAGCAGCTTAGCGGGGCCAGTAGGAAGTCAGCCCCAGCATTTT
TRBV5-4,-,TRBJ2-2,CASRPASAGELFF,TGTGCCAGCAGACCGGCGAGCGCCGGGGAGCTGTTTTTT
TRBV19,-,TRBJ2-7,CATSTRLEREQYF,TGTGCCACCTCAACTCGACTAGAAAGAGAGCAGTACTTC
TRBV5-1,TRBD2,TRBJ2-7,CASKGLAGGYEQYF,TGCGCCAGCAAGGGACTAGCGGGAGGCTACGAGCAGTACTTC
TRBV5-1,TRBD2,TRBJ2-5,CASSRTSGGEATQYF,TGCGCCAGCAGCCGGACTAGCGGGGGGGAGGCGACCCAGTACTTC
TRBV6-5,TRBD1,TRBJ1-1,CASSKLTGGLSEAFF,TGTGCCAGCAGTAAACTGACAGGGGGCCTTTCGGAAGCTTTCTTT
TRBV19,TRBD1,TRBJ1-4,CASSTGQMINEKLFF,TGTGCCAGTAGTACGGGACAGATGATTAATGAAAAACTGTTTTTT
TRBV13,-,TRBJ2-3,CASSLAPSTDTQYF,TGTGCCAGCAGCTTAGCCCCGAGCACAGATACGCAGTATTTT
TRBV6-5,-,TRBJ1-1,CASSYSVRVAPEAFF,TGTGCCAGCAGTTACTCTGTCAGGGTTGCGCCTGAAGCTTTCTTT
TRBV5-1,TRBD2,TRBJ2-1,CASSLELAGGEEQFF,TGCGCCAGCAGCTTGGAACTAGCGGGGGGGGAAGAGCAGTTCTTC
TRBV7-2,-,TRBJ2-5,CASSLGRVGGRRETQYF,TGTGCCAGCAGCTTAGGTAGGGTGGGAGGTCGGAGAGAGACCCAGTACTTC
TRBV28,-,TRBJ2-7,CASSSTGKQYF,TGTGCCAGCAGTTCCACAGGGAAGCAGTACTTC
TRBV28,TRBD2,TRBJ2-1,CASLIEGREGRGNEQFF,TGTGCCAGCCTAATCGAGGGGCGGGAGGGCCGGGGCAATGAGCAGTTCTTC
TRBV5-1,TRBD1,TRBJ1-4,CASSLGGTGNEKLFF,TGCGCCAGCAGCTTGGGCGGGACAGGGAATGAAAAACTGTTTTTT
TRBV7-2,TRBD1,TRBJ2-7,CASSLRTGSLRYEQYF,TGTGCCAGCAGCCTAAGGACAGGCAGTTTGAGATACGAGCAGTACTTC
TRBV29-1,TRBD1,TRBJ1-2,CSVPGTGGSKDYGYTF,TGCAGCGTTCCCGGGACAGGGGGCTCAAAGGATTATGGCTACACCTTC
TRBV5-1,-,TRBJ2-5,CASSFERSETQYF,TGCGCCAGCAGCTTTGAGAGGTCGGAGACCCAGTACTTC
TRBV5-4,TRBD1,TRBJ2-1,CASSWDSPRGNEQFF,TGTGCCAGCAGCTGGGACAGCCCCCGGGGCAATGAGCAGTTCTTC
TRBV10-2,-,TRBJ2-2,CASSGGLGGELFF,TGCGCCAGCAGTGGGGGGCTCGGGGGGGAGCTGTTTTTT
TRBV7-9,-,TRBJ2-2,CASSLAGLTNTGELFF,TGTGCCAGCAGCTTAGCGGGGCTAACCAACACCGGGGAGCTGTTTTTT
TRBV2,-,TRBJ2-7,CASSFFRGAYEQYF,TGTGCCAGCAGCTTCTTCAGGGGGGCCTACGAGCAGTACTTC
TRBV28,TRBD2,TRBJ2-1,CASSGLTSDSSDNEQFF,TGTGCCAGCAGTGGCCTCACTAGCGACAGCTCCGACAATGAGCAGTTCTTC
TRBV6-6,TRBD2,TRBJ2-7,CASSGASGLYEQYF,TGTGCCAGCAGTGGGGCTAGCGGGTTGTACGAGCAGTACTTC
TRBV9,TRBD2,TRBJ2-2,CASSTYTSGTGELFF,TGTGCCAGCAGCACTTATACTAGCGGCACCGGGGAGCTGTTTTTT
TRBV4-2,TRBD1,TRBJ2-7,CASSQEGTGGTYEQYF,TGTGCCAGCAGCCAAGAAGGGACAGGGGGAACGTACGAGCAGTACTTC
TRBV30,-,TRBJ2-7,CAWTFAGSSYEQYF,TGTGCCTGGACCTTCGCCGGGAGCTCCTACGAGCAGTACTTC
TRBV5-1,TRBD1,TRBJ1-1,CASSPGDRNTEAFF,TGCGCCAGCAGCCCGGGGGACAGGAACACTGAAGCTTTCTTT
TRBV10-1,TRBD2,TRBJ2-1,CASRGTRRDHNEQFF,TGCGCCAGCAGGGGGACTAGGAGGGATCACAATGAGCAGTTCTTC
TRBV11-2,TRBD2,TRBJ2-5,CASSPGLAGDTQYF,TGTGCCAGCAGCCCCGGACTAGCGGGGGACACCCAGTACTTC
TRBV4-3,TRBD1,TRBJ2-5,CASSQGRGQETQYF,TGCGCCAGCAGCCAAGGCAGGGGGCAAGAGACCCAGTACTTC
TRBV27,TRBD1,TRBJ2-7,CASSGTGGEQYF,TGTGCCAGCAGCGGGACAGGGGGCGAGCAGTACTTC
TRBV18,TRBD2,TRBJ2-7,CASSLAGSAYEQYF,TGTGCCAGCTCCCTAGCGGGCTCGGCCTACGAGCAGTACTTC
TRBV7-2,TRBD2,TRBJ2-1,CASSPTLAGIYNEQFF,TGTGCCAGCAGCCCCACGCTAGCGGGGATATACAATGAGCAGTTCTTC
TRBV28,-,TRBJ2-5,CASSLGAVETQYF,TGTGCCAGCAGTTTGGGAGCGGTTGAGACCCAGTACTTC
TRBV19,TRBD1,TRBJ1-1,CASRSSFGWDRVPEAFF,TGTGCCAGTAGATCTTCGTTCGGGTGGGACAGGGTTCCTGAAGCTTTCTTT
TRBV7-6,-,TRBJ2-7,CASSLLTDEQYF,TGTGCCAGCAGCTTATTAACGGACGAGCAGTACTTC